Sequencing of this TCR beta chain was carried out in a study of neurological immune-mediated disorders. Ten or more counts support this clonotype. Healthy control participants comprised blood bank volunteers in Maryland, USA. Unsorted libraries were generated from 2 million PBMCs held at -80 degrees C. V shed 6 bases, J shed 4 bases, and the junction held 4 bases outside the gene matches. The germline V gene encodes CDR1 MNHEY and CDR2 SVGEGT. This CDR3 region has 14 residues. The making of cDNA relied on 5'RACE with 10-nucleotide random UMIs. TCRdb ran MiXCR on the 5' RACE reads and lists one entry per CDR3 protein. Altogether about 50,000 distinct CDR3 sequences are present, roughly 17% being singletons, with the ten largest covering 4.4%.

The chain carries TRBV6-2 or TRBV6-3 and TRBJ2-1; 9 nucleotides align to TRBD2. Specimen: PBMCs. This receptor was taken from a man in his sixties in good health. In DNA, the CDR3 is TGTGCCAGCAGAGTAGCGGGAGCTTACAATGAGCAGTTCTTC. Amino acids: CASRVAGAYNEQFF.